This record concerns one TCR beta chain sequence. Its matching antigen is unknown. This record comes from a study of cytomegalovirus exposure and HLA in healthy donors. Study-wide results and caveats: Cytomegalovirus-associated status was assigned to fewer than 200 TCR beta chains.

Researchers ran the PCR with 60 Vbeta and 13 Jbeta primers. Clones were read by immunoSEQ multiplex PCR, and TCRdb kept only the in-frame ones, dropping some. This sample has roughly 190,000 clones, with about 80% found just once. The V and J ends lost 4 bases and 7 bases respectively, with 13 bases between them. Germline lookup yields CDR1 SQVTM and CDR2 ANQGSEA. This CDR3 contains 13 residues. Sequencing was done on a sample of PBMCs. This rearrangement joins TRBV29-1 to TRBJ1-4; the D gene is possibly TRBD1 (6 bases). The sequence derives from a woman aged 35 to 49 in good health and CMV-seronegative. CDR3 in amino acids: CSVGDTGGEKLFF. DNA of the CDR3: TGCAGCGTTGGGGACACCGGCGGTGAAAAACTGTTTTTT.